The T cell receptor (beta chain) under discussion was sequenced for a study of naive and memory T cell subsets. Trimming left V 5 bases short and J 4 bases short, with 22 bases between. CDR3 length equals 17 residues. Per the germline V gene, CDR1 is SEHNR and CDR2 is FQNEAQ (reference sequence). Two oligonucleotides, mixed equimolar, formed the beta constant-region primer covering TRBC1 and TRBC2. Four rounds of PCR amplified the ligated cDNA using nested alpha and beta constant-region primers plus SP2. A 12-nucleotide UMI and the SP2 primer were added to the cDNA 3' end by oligonucleotide ligation. TCRdb passed the UMI-ligation and nested PCR reads through MiXCR, listing each CDR3 protein once. Of some 80,000 distinct CDR3 sequences detected, roughly 9.2% appear once; the ten largest clones hold 1.2%. Study-level results: In naive cells, over 90% of TCR sequences were seen only once.

CD4 T cells were positively selected, then CD8 T cells from the CD4-negative fraction. Cells stained for CD3, CD4, CD8, CD45RA, CD27 and viability were sorted into four CD45RA/CD27 subsets. Many counts were recorded for this clonotype. Its antigen is still unknown. This sequence was found in a human donor in good health. The material sequenced was naive CD8+ T cells from blood. This chain uses TRBV7-9 with TRBJ2-3, with D perhaps matching TRBD1 or TRBD2 (5 bases each). CDR3 in DNA: TGTGCCAGCAGCCAGATAGGGACGGCTAATAGAGCAGATACGCAGTATTTT. Protein sequence: CASSQIGTANRADTQYF.